The 27 T cell receptor beta chains presented below share a single source sample, sequenced in a study of OX40 agonist ivuxolimab in advanced cancers. Measured with immunoSEQ multiplex PCR; TCRdb has only the in-frame clones, and not every one. The table records tens of thousands of clones, about 86% of them present only once. The sample consisted of CD4+ or CD8+ T cells sorted from blood, taken in a trial of the OX40 agonist ivuxolimab. Every receptor here comes from an adult with an advanced solid tumor such as melanoma, head and neck, liver or kidney cancer.

V and J are TRBV27 and TRBJ1-2; D uncertain. V gave up 3 bases and J gave up 2 bases, with 7 bases separating them. The CDR3 is made up of 13 amino acids. Germline CDR1 and CDR2: MNHEY and SMNVEV (reference sequence). The CDR3 nucleotides are TGTGCCAGCAGTTTTAAAGAGAACTATGGCTACACCTTC. The encoded protein is CASSFKENYGYTF.

V is TRBV30 and J is TRBJ1-3, with D unresolved. The CDR3 runs to 14 residues. Trimming stripped 0 bases from V and 3 bases from J, with 9 bases between. Germline V gene data show CDR1 as GTSNPN and CDR2 as SVGIG (reference sequence). The CDR3 here is CAWSVTQVGNTIYF. CDR3 in DNA: TGTGCCTGGAGTGTAACCCAGGTTGGAAACACCATATATTTT.

The V and J genes are TRBV2 and TRBJ1-4; 8 nucleotides align to TRBD1. Trimming removed 6 bases from V and 8 bases from J; junction bases left unmatched: 11. This CDR3 has 15 amino acids. Germline V lookup: CDR1 SNHLY, CDR2 FYNNEI. CDR3 sequence reads: CASSLLQGAREKLFF. CDR3 DNA: TGTGCCAGCAGCCTTCTGCAGGGGGCGAGAGAAAAACTGTTTTTT.

This chain connects TRBV9 to TRBJ2-1; TRBD1 agrees at 7 bases. The CDR3 length is 15 residues. The junction had 3 bases not matched to a gene; V was cut back by 0 bases and J by 3 bases. Germline CDR1 SGDLS, CDR2 YYNGEE. The CDR3 here is CASSVGTGVYNEQFF. The DNA of the CDR3 is TGTGCCAGCAGCGTAGGCACAGGGGTCTACAATGAGCAGTTCTTC.

There are a few counts of this clone. The V and J genes are TRBV30 and TRBJ1-5; 8 nucleotides align to TRBD1. This CDR3 comprises 13 residues. The trim removed 3 bases at V and 3 bases at J, leaving 1 base unmatched. Germline V lookup: CDR1 GTSNPN, CDR2 SVGIG (reference sequence). Here the CDR3 DNA reads TGTGCCTGGAGCCAGGGGGCCAATCAGCCCCAGCATTTT. This gives the protein CAWSQGANQPQHF.

The chain couples TRBV2 to TRBJ2-5, with 9 bases matching TRBD1. The V gene end was trimmed by 3 bases and the J gene end by 0 bases; junction bases not matched to a gene: 2. In germline, CDR1 is SNHLY, CDR2 FYNNEI. The CDR3 runs to 15 residues. The CDR3 DNA follows: TGTGCCAGCAGTGAGGGACAGGGCTACCAAGAGACCCAGTACTTC. It translates to CASSEGQGYQETQYF.

This clone showed up just once. The genes are TRBV5-5 and TRBJ2-1; TRBD1 agrees at 11 bases. The germline gives CDR1 SGHKS, CDR2 YYEKEE (reference sequence). The CDR3 is 16 residues long. V was pared by 4 bases and J by 3 bases, with 6 bases of the junction left unmatched. CDR3 coding DNA: TGTGCCAGCAGCGGCCGGGACAGGGGGTTCTACAATGAGCAGTTCTTC. Its protein product is CASSGRDRGFYNEQFF.

The chain links TRBV5-1 to TRBJ2-5; D is ambiguous. The better agreement between TRBJ2-7 and the DNA end casts doubt on the J call. The CDR3 runs to 13 residues. Germline V lookup: CDR1 SGHRS, CDR2 YFSETQ. CDR3 protein: CASSRGPNYEQYF. CDR3 sequence (DNA): TGCGCCAGCAGCCGCGGACCTAACTACGAGCAGTACTTC.

The chain recombines TRBV19 with TRBJ2-5; D gene unclear. Germline V CDR1 and CDR2: LNHDA, SQIVND (reference sequence). CDR3 length: 12 residues. Trimming removed 0 bases at V and 7 bases at J, with 6 bases between. In nucleotides, the CDR3 is TGTGCCAGTAGTATAGATGGCGCGACCCAGTACTTC. Its protein product is CASSIDGATQYF.

The V gene is TRBV5-1, the J gene TRBJ1-1; perhaps TRBD1 as D (5 bases). The CDR3 loop spans 14 amino acids. CDR1 and CDR2 from the germline V gene are SGHRS and YFSETQ. V was cut by 4 bases and J by 2 bases, with 12 bases left in between. The CDR3 DNA reads TGCGCCAGCAGCCGGGGGTTGTTAAACACTGAAGCTTTCTTT. Its protein is CASSRGLLNTEAFF.

The rearrangement uses TRBV11-1 and TRBJ2-7; 7 bases map to TRBD1. Germline CDR1 SGHAT, CDR2 FQDESV (reference sequence). V lost 5 bases, J lost 3 bases, and 7 bases stayed unmatched. The CDR3 is 14 residues long. The CDR3 DNA follows: TGTGCCAGCAGCGCCACAGGGGCCCACTACGAGCAGTACTTC. Residues: CASSATGAHYEQYF.

V usage is TRBV7-9 and J usage is TRBJ2-1, with 12 bases fitting TRBD1. Germline V gene lookup returns CDR1 SEHNR and CDR2 FQNEAQ (reference sequence). This CDR3 region has 15 residues. V was pared by 5 bases and J by 10 bases, with 9 bases of the junction left unmatched. For the CDR3, the DNA is TGTGCCAGCAGCGGGACAGGGGGCCTCGTGCCCGAGCAGTTCTTC. As protein: CASSGTGGLVPEQFF.

The J gene is TRBJ2-1, the V gene TRBV19; D is unclear. Deletions cut 5 bases from V and 9 bases from J, with 8 bases between. The germline CDR1 and CDR2 sequences are LNHDA and SQIVND (reference sequence). CDR3 length equals 11 residues. CDR3 sequence (DNA): TGTGCCAGTAGTGATCGGGTTGAGCAGTTCTTC. Translated, it gives CASSDRVEQFF. Complete variable domain (other parts from reference TRBV19 and TRBJ2-1): DGGITQSPKYLFRKEGQNVTLSCEQNLNHDAMYWYRQDPGQGLRLIYYSQIVNDFQKGDIAEGYSVSREKKESFPLTVTSAQKNPTAFYLCASSDRVEQFFGPGTRLTVL.

This clone appeared a few times. The chain uses TRBV7-9 and TRBJ1-1, with unresolved D. Trimming stripped 4 bases from V and 8 bases from J, with 11 bases between. CDR1 is SEHNR and CDR2 is FQNEAQ in the germline V gene (reference sequence). This CDR3 has 12 amino acids. This chain's CDR3 is CASSSLGLEAFF. CDR3 nucleotide sequence: TGTGCCAGCAGCTCCCTCGGCCTGGAAGCTTTCTTT. The entire variable domain, with the rest obtained from reference TRBV7-9 and TRBJ1-1, is as follows: DTGVSQNPRHKITKRGQNVTFRCDPISEHNRLYWYRQTLGQGPEFLTYFQNEAQLEKSRLLSDRFSAERPKGSFSTLEIQRTEQGDSAMYLCASSSLGLEAFFGQGTRLTVV.

The rearrangement uses TRBV10-3 and TRBJ1-2; D might be TRBD1 (5 bases). The CDR3 has 13 amino acids. Germline V gene data show CDR1 as ENHRY and CDR2 as SYGVKD. V shed 10 bases and J shed 4 bases, with 16 bases lying between them. Here the CDR3 reads CASTGLPLYGYTF. For the CDR3, the DNA is TGTGCCAGTACGGGACTGCCACTCTATGGCTACACCTTC.

The chain combines TRBV7-9 with TRBJ2-5, with TRBD1 matching 8 bases. This CDR3 has 18 amino acids. The V gene's germline CDR1 is SEHNR and CDR2 FQNEAQ (reference sequence). After removal of 5 bases from V and 6 bases from J, the junction contained 20 bases not matched to a gene. The CDR3 coding sequence is TGTGCCAGCAGCCAAGAAGGGTGGCAGGGGGCTTCTGGAAAGACCCAGTACTTC. Translation: CASSQEGWQGASGKTQYF. The entire variable domain, with the rest obtained from reference TRBV7-9 and TRBJ2-5, is as follows: DTGVSQNPRHKITKRGQNVTFRCDPISEHNRLYWYRQTLGQGPEFLTYFQNEAQLEKSRLLSDRFSAERPKGSFSTLEIQRTEQGDSAMYLCASSQEGWQGASGKTQYFGPGTRLLVL.

The V call is TRBV30, the J call TRBJ2-7, with D possibly being TRBD1 (6 bases). V shed 4 bases and J shed 9 bases, with 16 bases lying between them. The CDR3 runs to 12 residues. Germline V CDR1 and CDR2: GTSNPN, SVGIG (reference sequence). CDR3 protein: CAWNSGDPGQYF. DNA of the CDR3: TGTGCCTGGAATTCAGGGGACCCAGGGCAGTACTTC.

This clone was counted a single time. V is TRBV7-9 and J is TRBJ1-1; weak D call: TRBD1 (5 bases). The germline V gene has CDR1 SEHNR and CDR2 FQNEAQ (reference sequence). Deletions cut 5 bases from V and 6 bases from J, with 7 bases between. The length of the CDR3 is 11 residues. CDR3 loop: CASSMTAEAFF. DNA for the CDR3: TGTGCCAGCAGCATGACAGCTGAAGCTTTCTTT.

V is TRBV7-9 and J is TRBJ1-2; D gene uncertain. Germline CDR1 and CDR2: SEHNR and FQNEAQ (reference sequence). V lost 3 bases and J 6 bases, leaving 5 bases between the germline ends. The CDR3 contains 11 residues. The CDR3 nucleotides are TGTGCCAGCAGCTTCTGGGATGGCTACACCTTC. It specifies CASSFWDGYTF.

This clone has only one observation. This chain links TRBV7-9 with TRBJ1-1; D gene uncertain. CDR1 and CDR2 from the germline V gene are SEHNR and FQNEAQ (reference sequence). The CDR3 totals 13 residues. Trimming stripped 3 bases from V and 5 bases from J, with 10 bases between. The CDR3 sequence: CASSFTPGTEAFF. The CDR3 DNA reads as TGTGCCAGCAGCTTCACCCCTGGGACTGAAGCTTTCTTT.

The chain employs TRBV11-3 and TRBJ2-4, with a weak D call TRBD2 (6 bases). Germline CDR1 reads SGHNT; CDR2 reads YENEEA. This CDR3 is built from 16 residues. V shed 1 base and J shed 0 bases, with 10 bases lying between them. DNA for the CDR3: TGTGCCAGCAGCTTAGCGGAGGGAGTAGCCAAAAACATTCAGTACTTC. It translates to CASSLAEGVAKNIQYF.

The V gene is TRBV7-8, the J gene TRBJ2-3; weak D call: TRBD1 (5 bases). The germline CDR1 and CDR2 sequences are SGHVS and FQNEAQ. This CDR3 contains 15 residues. V lost 3 bases to trimming and J lost 2 bases, with 12 bases between them. The CDR3 region has the DNA TGTGCCAGCAGCTTGCAGGGAACCATCACAGATACGCAGTATTTT. This encodes CASSLQGTITDTQYF. The variable domain in full, completed from reference TRBV7-8 and TRBJ2-3, reads GAGVSQSPRYKVAKRGQDVALRCDPISGHVSLFWYQQALGQGPEFLTYFQNEAQLDKSGLPSDRFFAERPEGSVSTLKIQRTQQEDSAVYLCASSLQGTITDTQYFGPGTRLTVL.

This rearrangement joins TRBV6-5 to TRBJ2-3, with 10 bases that match TRBD2. The germline V gene encodes CDR1 MNHEY and CDR2 SVGAGI. The length of the CDR3 is 15 residues. With V trimmed by 4 bases and J by 3 bases, 4 bases remained unmatched. CDR3 residues: CASSWVAGGTDTQYF. DNA for the CDR3: TGTGCCAGCAGTTGGGTAGCGGGGGGTACAGATACGCAGTATTTT.

This chain uses TRBV5-1 with TRBJ2-2; the match to TRBD2 covers 12 bases. CDR3 length: 18 amino acids. Germline CDR1 SGHRS, CDR2 YFSETQ. Trimming at V came to 2 bases and at J to 4 bases, leaving 9 bases not matched to a gene. The CDR3 nucleotides are TGCGCCAGCAGCTTTGGTAGGGGACTAGCGGGTATCACCGGGGAGCTGTTTTTT. The encoded protein is CASSFGRGLAGITGELFF.

This chain joins TRBV19 and TRBJ1-5, with D tentatively TRBD1 (6 bases). The CDR3 is 14 amino acids. V lost 4 bases and J 6 bases, leaving 13 bases between the germline ends. Germline V gene sequence: CDR1 LNHDA, CDR2 SQIVND (reference sequence). The CDR3 loop reads CASSRKQGGQPQHF. The CDR3 DNA follows: TGTGCCAGTAGTAGAAAACAGGGCGGTCAGCCCCAGCATTTT. Full variable domain (missing parts from reference TRBV19 and TRBJ1-5): DGGITQSPKYLFRKEGQNVTLSCEQNLNHDAMYWYRQDPGQGLRLIYYSQIVNDFQKGDIAEGYSVSREKKESFPLTVTSAQKNPTAFYLCASSRKQGGQPQHFGDGTRLSIL.

The J gene is TRBJ2-7, the V gene TRBV10-3, with TRBD2 matching over 8 bases. J gave up 3 bases and V 8 bases, and 24 bases lay outside the gene matches. CDR1 is ENHRY and CDR2 is SYGVKD in the germline V gene. The CDR3 sequence is 19 residues long. The CDR3 DNA follows: TGTGCCATCGGGGGAGGTGAGCGGGAGAGGTCTCGGTCTCTCTACGAGCAGTACTTC. It is translated as CAIGGGERERSRSLYEQYF.

The rearrangement uses TRBV6-6 and TRBJ2-7; 7 bases align to TRBD1. Trimming took 4 bases from V and 1 from J; bases not matched to a gene: 1. The CDR3 spans 13 residues. The germline V gene encodes CDR1 MNHNY and CDR2 SVGAGI (reference sequence). CDR3 bases: TGTGCCAGCAGTTTGGACAGGTCCTACGAGCAGTACTTC. Its translation: CASSLDRSYEQYF.